The 10 T cell receptor beta chains listed next were all sequenced from one sample in a study of T cell responses to AZD1222 COVID-19 vaccine. The repertoire was sequenced with immunoSEQ multiplex PCR; TCRdb's copy has only in-frame clones and lacks some. Of some 180,000 clones listed, 88% are singletons. The sample consisted of peripheral blood, taken on day 0 of AZD1222 vaccination. Receptors were obtained from an adult in good health.

This clone came up once. The rearrangement uses TRBV25-1 and TRBJ2-1; D uncertain. V lost 1 base, J lost 3 bases, and 16 bases lay in between. CDR1 and CDR2 (germline): MGHDK, SYGVNS. CDR3 length: 17 residues. CDR3 nucleotides: TGTGCCAGCAGTGAATCGGCCAGCCCCTGGCTCTACAATGAGCAGTTCTTC. It yields the protein CASSESASPWLYNEQFF.

This clone was seen only once. The gene calls are TRBV5-6 and TRBJ1-1, with D maybe TRBD1 (6 bases). Trimming left V 1 base short and J 0 bases short, with 10 bases between. Germline CDR1 SGHDT, CDR2 YYEEEE. The CDR3 is 15 residues long. The CDR3, as DNA: TGTGCCAGCAGCTTGCAGGGGTCGATGAACACTGAAGCTTTCTTT. It specifies CASSLQGSMNTEAFF. The full variable domain, completed using reference TRBV5-6 and TRBJ1-1, is DAGVTQSPTHLIKTRGQQVTLRCSPKSGHDTVSWYQQALGQGPQFIFQYYEEEERQRGNFPDRFSGHQFPNYSSELNVNALLLGDSALYLCASSLQGSMNTEAFFGQGTRLTVV.

In this sample, this clone turned up once. The J gene is TRBJ2-5, the V gene TRBV2, with TRBD1 as a possible D gene (6 bases). Germline values: CDR1 SNHLY, CDR2 FYNNEI. V lost 3 bases and J 5 bases, leaving 16 bases between the germline ends. The CDR3 consists of 15 residues. Written as DNA, the CDR3 is TGTGCCAGCAGTGAGGGGAGCAGGGGTGGGGAGACCCAGTACTTC. Its translation is CASSEGSRGGETQYF.

The genes are TRBV12-5 and TRBJ2-7; 12 nucleotides match TRBD2. Trimming took 2 bases from V and 3 from J; bases not matched to a gene: 11. This CDR3 has 18 amino acids. Looked up from germline, CDR1 is LGHNT and CDR2 is FRNRAP. In nucleotides, the CDR3 is TGTGCTAGTGGTTTGATACTAGCGGGAGGCCGCAAGGTCTACGAGCAGTACTTC. It codes for CASGLILAGGRKVYEQYF.

This chain links TRBV19 with TRBJ2-3, with 9 bases that match TRBD2. J was trimmed by 4 bases and V by 2 bases; bases with no gene match: 7. Germline V gene lookup returns CDR1 LNHDA and CDR2 SQIVND (reference sequence). The CDR3 has 16 amino acids. CDR3 sequence reads: CASSIKGGRAPDTQYF. The CDR3, as DNA: TGTGCCAGTAGTATAAAGGGCGGGAGGGCCCCAGATACGCAGTATTTT.

The chain links TRBV30 to TRBJ1-3; D is unclear. The V end was cut by 5 bases, the J end by 5 bases, with 13 bases between. Germline V gene data show CDR1 as GTSNPN and CDR2 as SVGIG (reference sequence). CDR3 size: 13 residues. The CDR3 coding sequence is TGTGCCTGGGGACTTCAAGTGCGAAACACCATATATTTT. Translation: CAWGLQVRNTIYF.

The chain employs TRBV7-9 and TRBJ2-1, with D hard to call. This CDR3 is built from 12 residues. Germline CDR1 SEHNR, CDR2 FQNEAQ (reference sequence). V was clipped by 6 bases and J by 9 bases, with 12 bases between them. This chain's CDR3 is CASSLHQSEQFF. The CDR3 nucleotides read TGTGCCAGCAGTTTGCACCAGAGTGAGCAGTTCTTC.

This clone has only one observation. The chain combines TRBV30 with TRBJ2-1, with D unclear. Germline V lookup: CDR1 GTSNPN, CDR2 SVGIG (reference sequence). The CDR3 covers 14 residues. Trimming stripped 6 bases from V and 0 bases from J, with 12 bases between. In DNA form, the CDR3 reads TGTGCCTGCTTGACTCCCCGCTCCTACAATGAGCAGTTCTTC. Its protein product is CACLTPRSYNEQFF.

This clone was counted a single time. V is TRBV6-5 and J is TRBJ2-1; 9 bases line up with TRBD1. The CDR3 totals 15 residues. The J segment lost 7 bases and the V segment lost 4 bases, leaving 8 bases of the junction unmatched. Looked up from germline, CDR1 is MNHEY and CDR2 is SVGAGI. In DNA, the CDR3 is TGTGCCAGCAGTTCCCTCGGGGGACAGGGTAATGAGCAGTTCTTC. Translating it yields CASSSLGGQGNEQFF.

The V gene is TRBV18, the J gene TRBJ1-3, with D possibly TRBD1 on 6 matching bases. The germline V gene has CDR1 KGHSH and CDR2 LQKENI. The V end was cut by 4 bases, the J end by 4 bases, with 11 bases between. CDR3 length: 14 residues. The CDR3 DNA sequence: TGTGCCAGCTCACAGAGGACAGTGGGAAACACCATATATTTT. Translating it yields CASSQRTVGNTIYF.